The 32 T cell receptor beta chains below come from one sample, sequenced in a study of T cells after posttransplantation cyclophosphamide. Some clones are missing from TCRdb's copy, which holds only in-frame ones; the method was immunoSEQ multiplex PCR. The data show around 10,000 clones, with none appearing a single time. Treatment was busulfan-fludarabine conditioning, a marrow graft, and cyclophosphamide on days +3 and +4. This sample comprised PBMCs, obtained after allogeneic stem cell transplant with posttransplant cyclophosphamide. These receptors were obtained from a female patient in her forties who received an allogeneic stem cell transplant from a related donor, was CMV-positive, and had no GVHD. Some T cells may be graft donor cells.

On this clone itself: A much larger clone lies a single base off, so this may be a read error. This CDR3 is CASRGQGVNTQAFF. In DNA form, the CDR3 reads TGTGCCAGCAGAGGACAGGGGGTTAACACTCAAGCTTTCTTT. V and J are TRBV6-2 or TRBV6-3 and TRBJ1-1; TRBD1 matches at 10 bases. The CDR3 runs 14 residues. CDR1 and CDR2 (germline): MNHEY, SVGEGT.

The table lists this clone with many counts. This sequence joins TRBV2 and TRBJ1-4; maybe TRBD1 (6 bases). The CDR3 runs 15 residues. The germline gives CDR1 SNHLY, CDR2 FYNNEI. The ends were cut back, 3 bases at V and 0 bases at J, with 8 bases in the middle. For the CDR3, the DNA is TGTGCCAGCAGTGAGGACAGAACAACTAATGAAAAACTGTTTTTT. Translation gives CASSEDRTTNEKLFF.

This clone appeared many times. The chain uses TRBV5-4 and TRBJ2-7; a possible D gene is TRBD1 (5 bases). In germline, CDR1 is SGHNT, CDR2 YYREEE (reference sequence). V lost 0 bases and J 3 bases, leaving 13 bases between the germline ends. The CDR3 has 15 residues. The chain's CDR3 is CASSLGAGLGYEQYF. The CDR3 DNA sequence: TGTGCCAGCAGCTTGGGGGCAGGGTTAGGCTACGAGCAGTACTTC.

This clone was observed many times. V usage is TRBV12-3 or TRBV12-4 and J usage is TRBJ1-5; the D is unclear. Trimming removed 7 bases from V and 5 bases from J, with 21 bases in between. The length of the CDR3 is 16 residues. The CDR3 bases are TGTGCCAGCACCCCCGACGGTAAGGCAGGTTATCAGCCCCAGCATTTT. It codes for CASTPDGKAGYQPQHF.

This clone has at least ten counts. The rearrangement uses TRBV4-3 and TRBJ2-2, with D possibly TRBD1 on 5 matching bases. Between the trimmed V and J ends, which lost 0 bases and 8 bases, there was a span of 13 bases. CDR1 LGHNA and CDR2 YSLEER come from the germline V gene. There are 15 residues in the CDR3. CDR3 sequence (DNA): TGCGCCAGCAGCCAAGACCAGGGATGGATGGGGGAGCTGTTTTTT. Translating it yields CASSQDQGWMGELFF.

This clone was detected many times. This chain joins TRBV7-2 and TRBJ1-1, with D perhaps matching TRBD1 (6 bases). Germline values: CDR1 SGHTA, CDR2 FQGNSA. This CDR3 has 12 residues. V was cut by 3 bases and J by 10 bases, with 12 bases left in between. CDR3 amino acids: CASSLDGQLAFF. CDR3 in DNA: TGTGCCAGCAGCTTGGATGGACAGCTAGCTTTCTTT.

In its sample, this clone was seen many times. The gene calls are TRBV7-7 and TRBJ2-2; 9 nucleotides line up with TRBD1. Germline V gene lookup returns CDR1 SSHAT and CDR2 FNYEAQ (reference sequence). J gave up 6 bases and V 5 bases, and 4 bases lay outside the gene matches. The CDR3 is made up of 14 amino acids. The CDR3 protein is CASSIDRGAGELFF. CDR3 coding DNA: TGTGCCAGCAGCATCGACAGGGGGGCCGGGGAGCTGTTTTTT.

This clone was counted at least ten times. The chain recombines TRBV27 with TRBJ1-5; 11 positions agree with TRBD1. The V segment lost 3 bases and the J segment 4 bases; nucleotides outside the gene matches: 2. The CDR3 is 15 residues long. Looked up from germline, CDR1 is MNHEY and CDR2 is SMNVEV (reference sequence). The CDR3 sequence is CASSFGQGANQPQHF. The DNA of the CDR3 is TGTGCCAGCAGTTTCGGACAGGGGGCGAATCAGCCCCAGCATTTT.

At least ten counts were recorded for this clone. This chain joins TRBV5-4 and TRBJ1-1; D possibly corresponds to TRBD1 (6 bases). Trimming took 4 bases from V and 10 from J, leaving 17 bases between them. Germline CDR1 reads SGHNT; CDR2 reads YYREEE (reference sequence). The CDR3 contains 13 residues. Here the CDR3 DNA reads TGTGCCAGCAGCCCCCGACAGGAGAAGGTAGCTTTCTTT. Its translation: CASSPRQEKVAFF. The full variable domain, rest sourced from reference TRBV5-4 and TRBJ1-1, is ETGVTQSPTHLIKTRGQQVTLRCSSQSGHNTVSWYQQALGQGPQFIFQYYREEENGRGNFPPRFSGLQFPNYSSELNVNALELDDSALYLCASSPRQEKVAFFGQGTRLTVV.

There are many counts of this clone. The chain recombines TRBV7-6 with TRBJ1-1, with TRBD1 identical over 7 bases. CDR3 size: 15 residues. The J segment lost 0 bases and the V segment lost 5 bases, leaving 6 bases of the junction unmatched. CDR1 is SGHVS, CDR2 FNYEAQ, per germline. CDR3 nucleotides: TGTGCCAGCAGCCCCCCGACAGGGATGAACACTGAAGCTTTCTTT. Its protein product is CASSPPTGMNTEAFF.

This clone has at least ten counts. This chain links TRBV19 with TRBJ2-3; D not resolved. The germline V gene encodes CDR1 LNHDA and CDR2 SQIVND (reference sequence). Trimming pared 7 bases from V and 0 bases from J, leaving 8 bases between. The length of the CDR3 is 13 residues. The CDR3 DNA reads as TGTGCCAGTAAATTACGGAGCACAGATACGCAGTATTTT. Its translation is CASKLRSTDTQYF.

This clone was counted ten times or more. J is TRBJ2-2 and V is TRBV5-1; unclear D gene. This CDR3 has 15 amino acids. Per germline, CDR1 SGHRS and CDR2 YFSETQ. V lost 4 bases and J 0 bases, leaving 10 bases between the germline ends. The CDR3 coding sequence is TGCGCCAGCAGCCCTTCCCCTACGAACACCGGGGAGCTGTTTTTT. Encoded protein: CASSPSPTNTGELFF.

This clone has ten or more counts. CDR3 region: CASARAQPGRDTIYF. CDR3 bases: TGTGCTAGTGCCCGGGCCCAGCCTGGGCGGGACACCATATATTTT. V gene TRBV12-5 combines with J gene TRBJ1-3; no clear D. Trimming removed 7 bases at V and 8 bases at J, with 21 bases between. Germline CDR1 is LGHNT and CDR2 is FRNRAP. This CDR3 region has 15 residues.

In this sample, this clone turned up many times. Within the sample, other DNA sequences also encode this same CDR3. The chain recombines TRBV5-8 with TRBJ2-5; a possible D gene is TRBD2 (7 bases). V lost 2 bases and J lost 5, with 10 bases in between. This CDR3 is built from 13 residues. Per the germline V gene, CDR1 is SGHTS and CDR2 is YDEGEE. CDR3 nucleotide sequence: TGTGCCAGCAGCTTTCGGGGGGCGGAGACCCAGTACTTC. This codes for CASSFRGAETQYF.

This clone appeared a few times. V usage is TRBV12-5 and J usage is TRBJ1-2; TRBD1 matches 9 bases. The CDR3 has 15 amino acids. Unmatched junction bases numbered 13, after V lost 6 bases and J lost 8 bases. Germline loops: CDR1 LGHNT, CDR2 FRNRAP. CDR3 sequence (DNA): TGTGCTAGTGGCCTCCGACAGGGGGGCCAGGGAGGCTACACCTTC. As protein: CASGLRQGGQGGYTF.

V is TRBV7-2 and J is TRBJ2-7; TRBD2 aligns across 11 bases. There are 15 residues in the CDR3. V was pared by 5 bases and J by 2 bases, with 5 bases of the junction left unmatched. From germline, CDR1 is SGHTA and CDR2 FQGNSA. This CDR3 is CASSQGLAGPYEQYF. The CDR3 coding sequence is TGTGCCAGCAGCCAAGGACTAGCGGGCCCCTACGAGCAGTACTTC.

This chain connects TRBV12-3 or TRBV12-4 to TRBJ1-2, with D maybe TRBD1 (5 bases). CDR3 size: 12 residues. Between the trimmed V and J ends, which lost 5 bases and 9 bases, there was a span of 13 bases. CDR3 in DNA: TGTGCCAGCAGTACCACAGGATATCGCTACACCTTC. Protein: CASSTTGYRYTF.

At least ten counts were recorded for this clone. This chain connects TRBV7-9 to TRBJ2-1; TRBD2 agrees at 13 bases. The CDR3 length is 17 residues. Unmatched junction bases numbered 7, after V lost 8 bases and J lost 0 bases. The germline V gene has CDR1 SEHNR and CDR2 FQNEAQ (reference sequence). The DNA of the CDR3 is TGTGCCAGCGGAGGACTAGCGGGGGTGCACTCCTACAATGAGCAGTTCTTC. Protein product: CASGGLAGVHSYNEQFF.

In this sample, this clone turned up many times. The chain links TRBV28 to TRBJ2-3, with 8 bases fitting TRBD1. Germline V gene sequence: CDR1 MDHEN, CDR2 SYDVKM. Unmatched junction bases numbered 13, after V lost 2 bases and J lost 0 bases. CDR3 size: 19 residues. In DNA, the CDR3 is TGTGCCAGCAGTTTAGGCAGGGGGCGATCACTATCGAGCACAGATACGCAGTATTTT. Amino acids: CASSLGRGRSLSSTDTQYF. The full variable domain, in which reference TRBV28 and TRBJ2-3 provide the parts outside the CDR3, is DVKVTQSSRYLVKRTGEKVFLECVQDMDHENMFWYRQDPGLGLRLIYFSYDVKMKEKGDIPEGYSVSREKKERFSLILESASTNQTSMYLCASSLGRGRSLSSTDTQYFGPGTRLTVL.

This clone was detected ten times or more. V gene TRBV19 combines with J gene TRBJ1-2; 8 nucleotides line up with TRBD1. Germline-derived CDR1 and CDR2 are LNHDA and SQIVND (reference sequence). Losses at the gene ends were 1 base for V and 8 bases for J; bases not matched to a gene: 6. This CDR3 comprises 14 residues. DNA for the CDR3: TGTGCCAGTAGTATAGGCGGACAGGGCGGCGGCTACACCTTC. It is translated as CASSIGGQGGGYTF.

In this sample, this clone turned up many times. J is TRBJ2-3 and V is TRBV7-2; the match to TRBD2 covers 11 bases. J was trimmed by 0 bases and V by 3 bases; bases with no gene match: 5. The CDR3 has 17 residues. The V gene's germline CDR1 is SGHTA and CDR2 FQGNSA. The CDR3 sequence: CASSFTSGGASTDTQYF. CDR3 in DNA: TGTGCCAGCAGCTTCACTAGCGGGGGCGCGAGCACAGATACGCAGTATTTT.

This clone was seen more than once but under ten times. The rearrangement joins TRBV5-6 to TRBJ2-3; a weak D match, TRBD1 (5 bases). Germline values: CDR1 SGHDT, CDR2 YYEEEE. V lost 3 bases to trimming and J lost 1 base, with 6 bases between them. The CDR3 is made up of 13 amino acids. In DNA form, the CDR3 reads TGTGCCAGCAGCTCGACAGGCACAGATACGCAGTATTTT. Translation: CASSSTGTDTQYF.

This clone has at least ten counts. CDR3 protein: CASSFRDRVSYEQYF. The DNA for the CDR3 is TGTGCCAGCAGTTTCCGGGACAGGGTCTCCTACGAGCAGTACTTC. The chain joins TRBV27 to TRBJ2-7; 9 bases fit TRBD1. The CDR3 is made up of 15 amino acids. The germline CDR1 and CDR2 sequences are MNHEY and SMNVEV (reference sequence). V shed 3 bases and J 0 bases; nucleotides not matched to a gene: 3.

This clone was detected only a few times. The chain uses TRBV15 and TRBJ2-5; 9 bases are a match to TRBD2. Germline values: CDR1 LNHNV, CDR2 YYDKDF (reference sequence). V was clipped by 0 bases and J by 5 bases; unmatched bases: 13. CDR3 length: 18 amino acids. The CDR3 DNA follows: TGTGCCACCAGCAGAGATAAGGGGGCGGGGGGGCCTCGGGAGACCCAGTACTTC. Protein product: CATSRDKGAGGPRETQYF.

Many counts were recorded for this clone. J is TRBJ2-1 and V is TRBV6-4; weak D call: TRBD2 (5 bases). This CDR3 comprises 13 residues. Per the germline V gene, CDR1 is MRHNA and CDR2 is SNTAGT. The germline V and J ends were trimmed by 3 bases and 3 bases, with 6 bases remaining between them. CDR3 region: CASSEDYYNEQFF. The CDR3 bases are TGTGCCAGCAGTGAAGACTACTACAATGAGCAGTTCTTC.

This clone was recorded many times. This sequence joins TRBV15 and TRBJ1-2; unclear D gene. The V gene's germline CDR1 is LNHNV and CDR2 YYDKDF (reference sequence). The V and J ends lost 3 bases and 8 bases respectively, with 13 bases between them. The CDR3 is 13 amino acids. The DNA for the CDR3 is TGTGCCACCAGCAGTAGCGGGGTAATCGGCTACACCTTC. This sequence encodes CATSSSGVIGYTF.

This clone was picked up many times. The rearrangement links TRBV19 to TRBJ1-1; D unresolved. V lost 1 base and J 0 bases, leaving 9 bases between the germline ends. Germline V lookup: CDR1 LNHDA, CDR2 SQIVND (reference sequence). There are 15 residues in the CDR3. The CDR3 DNA is TGTGCCAGTAGTATAGGATTCGGGTTGAACACTGAAGCTTTCTTT. Translation gives CASSIGFGLNTEAFF. Full variable domain (remainder filled in from reference TRBV19 and TRBJ1-1): DGGITQSPKYLFRKEGQNVTLSCEQNLNHDAMYWYRQDPGQGLRLIYYSQIVNDFQKGDIAEGYSVSREKKESFPLTVTSAQKNPTAFYLCASSIGFGLNTEAFFGQGTRLTVV.

This clone came up many times. This chain links TRBV11-1 with TRBJ2-3; weak D call: TRBD1 (5 bases). CDR1 is SGHAT, CDR2 FQDESV, per germline (reference sequence). V gave up 1 base and J gave up 0 bases, with 8 bases separating them. The CDR3 runs to 15 residues. The CDR3, as DNA: TGTGCCAGCAGCTTAGGTGCAGGGAGCACAGATACGCAGTATTTT. Its protein product is CASSLGAGSTDTQYF.

This clone was observed many times. The DNA for the CDR3 is TGTGCCAGCAGTTACCGATCCGGACAGCTACAGAACACTGAAGCTTTCTTT. Amino acid sequence: CASSYRSGQLQNTEAFF. The chain employs TRBV6-2 or TRBV6-3 and TRBJ1-1; TRBD1 is a possible D gene (6 bases). The CDR3 totals 17 residues. V was cut by 2 bases and J by 1 base, with 17 bases left in between. Germline V gives CDR1 MNHEY, CDR2 SVGEGT.

This clone was observed at least ten times. The identical CDR3 is also encoded by other nucleotide sequences in the sample. The V gene is TRBV9, the J gene TRBJ2-7; TRBD1 agrees at 7 bases. CDR3 length: 15 residues. Per germline, CDR1 SGDLS and CDR2 YYNGEE. Losses at the gene ends were 8 bases for V and 4 bases for J; bases not matched to a gene: 15. The CDR3 loop is CASSFKQGTAYEQYF. CDR3 nucleotides: TGTGCCAGTAGCTTCAAACAGGGGACGGCATACGAGCAGTACTTC.

This clone appeared many times. CDR3 sequence: CAISEGGTNSPLHF. CDR3 nucleotides: TGTGCCATCAGTGAGGGCGGAACCAATTCACCCCTCCACTTT. The J gene is TRBJ1-6, the V gene TRBV10-3; D call uncertain. Trimming left V 2 bases short and J 7 bases short, with 9 bases between. This CDR3 has 14 residues. From germline, CDR1 is ENHRY and CDR2 SYGVKD.

This clone was recorded at least ten times. V is TRBV7-2 and J is TRBJ2-1, with TRBD2 matching over 14 bases. Germline V gives CDR1 SGHTA, CDR2 FQGNSA. This CDR3 contains 15 residues. J lost 6 bases, V lost 5 bases, and 3 bases had no gene match. CDR3 residues: CASSAGLAGANEQFF. The CDR3 DNA sequence: TGTGCCAGCAGCGCGGGACTAGCGGGGGCCAATGAGCAGTTCTTC. Full variable domain (missing parts from reference TRBV7-2 and TRBJ2-1): GAGVSQSPSNKVTEKGKDVELRCDPISGHTALYWYRQSLGQGLEFLIYFQGNSAPDKSGLPSDRFSAERTGGSVSTLTIQRTQQEDSAVYLCASSAGLAGANEQFFGPGTRLTVL.